These 10 T cell receptor beta chains were all obtained from the same sample, sequenced in a study of T cells in Graves' hyperthyroidism and ophthalmopathy. The CDR3 regions of TCR beta were amplified from RNA transcripts. During a first-round RT-PCR of the TCR CDR3, the HTBI primer set was used. Via MiXCR, TCRdb re-called the multiplex PCR reads, giving one row per CDR3 protein. This table holds 500,000 or so distinct CDR3 sequences, 17% found once. Sequencing was done on a sample of blood. The receptors here all came from a woman younger than 30 with Graves' ophthalmopathy.

This clonotype appeared a few times. This chain uses TRBV20-1 with TRBJ1-5, with 8 bases identical to TRBD1. Germline V lookup: CDR1 DFQATT, CDR2 SNEGSKA (reference sequence). Trimming cost V 3 bases and J 5 bases; bases outside gene matches: 3. The CDR3 sequence is 13 residues long. The CDR3 loop reads CSASLTGDQPQHF. The CDR3 region has the DNA TGCAGTGCTAGCCTGACAGGGGATCAGCCCCAGCATTTT.

This clonotype turned up a few times. The rearrangement uses TRBV27 and TRBJ1-1, with D perhaps matching TRBD1 (5 bases). There are 14 residues in the CDR3. Germline V gene data show CDR1 as MNHEY and CDR2 as SMNVEV (reference sequence). The V and J ends lost 2 bases and 6 bases respectively, with 13 bases between them. DNA for the CDR3: TGTGCCAGCAGTTTAGTTTCAGGGTCCGCTGAAGCTTTCTTT. The encoded protein is CASSLVSGSAEAFF.

The J gene is TRBJ2-5, the V gene TRBV5-4, with 11 positions matching TRBD1. Trimming at V came to 4 bases and at J to 3 bases, leaving 8 bases not matched to a gene. The CDR3 is 16 residues long. Germline lookup yields CDR1 SGHNT and CDR2 YYREEE (reference sequence). This chain's CDR3 is CASSLGVGQGEETQYF. The CDR3, as DNA: TGTGCCAGCAGCCTGGGGGTGGGACAGGGGGAAGAGACCCAGTACTTC. Combining the CDR3 with reference TRBV5-4 and TRBJ2-5 gives the whole variable domain ETGVTQSPTHLIKTRGQQVTLRCSSQSGHNTVSWYQQALGQGPQFIFQYYREEENGRGNFPPRFSGLQFPNYSSELNVNALELDDSALYLCASSLGVGQGEETQYFGPGTRLLVL.

This clonotype was counted many times. The V gene is TRBV9, the J gene TRBJ1-1; D not certain. This CDR3 contains 13 residues. Trimming stripped 2 bases from V and 4 bases from J, with 9 bases between. Germline CDR1 is SGDLS and CDR2 is YYNGEE. In DNA, the CDR3 is TGTGCCAGCAGCGTGGACCCCGGCACTGAAGCTTTCTTT. It yields the protein CASSVDPGTEAFF.

This clonotype is termed medium-sized. The rearrangement uses TRBV6-2 or TRBV6-3 and TRBJ2-1; a possible D gene is TRBD2 (5 bases). The V gene's germline CDR1 is MNHEY and CDR2 SVGEGT. The CDR3 contains 14 residues. V lost 3 bases and J 5 bases, leaving 11 bases between the germline ends. Written as DNA, the CDR3 is TGTGCCAGCAGTTATAACGGGGAGAACAATGAGCAGTTCTTC. It translates to CASSYNGENNEQFF.

The chain has TRBV9 and TRBJ2-5; the match to TRBD2 covers 8 bases. Unmatched junction bases numbered 9, after V lost 2 bases and J lost 6 bases. CDR1 is SGDLS, CDR2 YYNGEE, per germline. The CDR3 runs to 15 residues. The CDR3 region has the DNA TGTGCCAGCAGCGTTTCCGGGGGGGCCTTGCAGACCCAGTACTTC. This sequence encodes CASSVSGGALQTQYF.

The J gene is TRBJ2-7, the V gene TRBV5-6; 7 bases match TRBD1. The CDR3 sequence is 16 residues long. Germline CDR1 SGHDT, CDR2 YYEEEE. J was trimmed by 3 bases and V by 4 bases; bases with no gene match: 13. The DNA for the CDR3 is TGTGCCAGCAGCGAGACAGGGACCCATCTAAACTACGAGCAGTACTTC. Its protein product is CASSETGTHLNYEQYF. The full variable domain, completed using reference TRBV5-6 and TRBJ2-7, is DAGVTQSPTHLIKTRGQQVTLRCSPKSGHDTVSWYQQALGQGPQFIFQYYEEEERQRGNFPDRFSGHQFPNYSSELNVNALLLGDSALYLCASSETGTHLNYEQYFGPGTRLTVT.

This clonotype was counted once. The V gene is TRBV19, the J gene TRBJ2-1; 7 bases are shared with TRBD2. The germline gives CDR1 LNHDA, CDR2 SQIVND (reference sequence). J gave up 0 bases and V 6 bases, and 14 bases lay outside the gene matches. The CDR3 sequence is 18 residues long. In DNA form, the CDR3 reads TGTGCCAGTAGATCCGCGGGTAGGCGCGGGAGCTCCTACAATGAGCAGTTCTTC. Protein product: CASRSAGRRGSSYNEQFF.

This clonotype was recorded many times. V and J are TRBV6-1 and TRBJ2-1; D is perhaps TRBD2 (6 bases). Between the trimmed V and J ends, which lost 5 bases and 8 bases, there was a span of 13 bases. CDR1 is MNHNS, CDR2 SASEGT, per germline. This CDR3 is 13 amino acids long. The chain's CDR3 is CASSPRWGDEQFF. Here the CDR3 DNA reads TGTGCCAGCAGTCCGCGCTGGGGGGATGAGCAGTTCTTC.

This clonotype was seen repeatedly, ten times or more. This sequence joins TRBV11-2 and TRBJ1-1; D may be TRBD1 (5 bases). V shed 1 base and J shed 1 base, with 10 bases lying between them. Germline CDR1 is SGHAT and CDR2 is FQNNGV. The CDR3 consists of 15 residues. DNA of the CDR3: TGTGCCAGCAGCTTAGGTGGGGGTCCGAACACTGAAGCTTTCTTT. This gives the protein CASSLGGGPNTEAFF.